One sample yielded the 31 T cell receptor beta chains listed below, sequenced in a study of shared clonotypes between healthy human individuals. Clones were sequenced by immunoSEQ multiplex PCR, and TCRdb holds only the in-frame ones, with some missing. The table records 950,000 to 1,200,000 clones, roughly 80% of them present only once. The sample taken for sequencing was memory CD4+ T cells from PBMCs. The subset: CD45RA-negative fraction. These receptors were collected from a man aged 18 to 35 in good health. Some clones in this sample may be carry-over from other donors' samples.

This clone was picked up one time. The chain joins TRBV2 to TRBJ1-1, with 12 positions matching TRBD1. The junction had 13 bases not matched to a gene; V was cut back by 6 bases and J by 5 bases. This CDR3 spans 17 amino acids. CDR1 is SNHLY and CDR2 is FYNNEI in the germline V gene. CDR3 nucleotides: TGTGCCAGCAGGCCCCGAGGGGGACAGGGGGCACGGACTGAAGCTTTCTTT. It is translated as CASRPRGGQGARTEAFF.

V usage is TRBV5-4 and J usage is TRBJ2-1; a weak D match, TRBD2 (6 bases). Germline V lookup: CDR1 SGHNT, CDR2 YYREEE (reference sequence). V lost 2 bases and J lost 4, with 16 bases in between. The CDR3 is 16 amino acids. CDR3 amino acids: CASSFLLARGYNEQFF. The CDR3 DNA reads as TGTGCCAGCAGCTTTCTACTAGCACGGGGATACAATGAGCAGTTCTTC.

For the CDR3, the DNA is TGTGCCAGCAGCCAAGCCGGGACAGGGGGCACCGGGGAGCTGTTTTTT. This sequence encodes CASSQAGTGGTGELFF. The V and J genes are TRBV28 and TRBJ2-2; TRBD1 agrees at 11 bases. CDR3 size: 16 residues. CDR1 is MDHEN and CDR2 is SYDVKM in the germline V gene. The V segment lost 6 bases and the J segment 4 bases; nucleotides outside the gene matches: 7.

A word on this clone: This may be a read error, as it is one base from a much larger clone. Within the sample, other DNA sequences also encode this same CDR3. The gene calls are TRBV5-1 and TRBJ1-5; D might be TRBD1 (6 bases). The V end was cut by 1 base, the J end by 4 bases, with 6 bases between. The CDR3 extends over 13 amino acids. Germline-derived CDR1 and CDR2 are SGHRS and YFSETQ. The CDR3: CASSLQGNQPQHF. In nucleotides, the CDR3 is TGCGCCAGCAGCTTGCAGGGGAATCAGCCCCAGCATTTT.

The chain combines TRBV27 with TRBJ1-5, with a weak D call TRBD1 (5 bases). The CDR3 totals 14 residues. Germline assignment: CDR1 MNHEY and CDR2 SMNVEV (reference sequence). Trimming removed 5 bases at V and 11 bases at J, with 19 bases between. CDR3: CASSPSRVIVAQHF. CDR3 sequence (DNA): TGTGCCAGCAGTCCGTCCAGGGTGATCGTGGCCCAGCATTTT.

This chain links TRBV28 with TRBJ1-1; no clear D gene. The V end was cut by 6 bases, the J end by 8 bases, with 13 bases between. Germline-derived CDR1 and CDR2 are MDHEN and SYDVKM. The CDR3 runs to 12 residues. In DNA form, the CDR3 reads TGTGCCAGCAGCCCCCCCGAAGGCGAAGCTTTCTTT. Protein: CASSPPEGEAFF.

J is TRBJ2-7 and V is TRBV27, with 13 bases that match TRBD2. J lost 5 bases, V lost 6 bases, and 10 bases had no gene match. Germline V CDR1 and CDR2: MNHEY, SMNVEV (reference sequence). The CDR3 extends over 16 amino acids. CDR3 coding DNA: TGTGCCAGCAGGAAGTCCGGACTAGCGGGAGCGCACGAGCAGTACTTC. As protein: CASRKSGLAGAHEQYF.

This clone has just a few counts. This sequence joins TRBV5-1 and TRBJ2-5; no reliable D call. Near its end, the DNA agrees better with TRBJ2-7, so the J call may be wrong. Germline V lookup: CDR1 SGHRS, CDR2 YFSETQ. There are 14 residues in the CDR3. This CDR3 reads CASSLAMGSYEQYF. CDR3 in DNA: TGCGCCAGCAGCTTGGCCATGGGCTCCTACGAGCAGTACTTC.

This chain uses TRBV28 with TRBJ2-7, with 11 nucleotides matching TRBD2. Per germline, CDR1 MDHEN and CDR2 SYDVKM. This CDR3 is built from 15 residues. The V gene end was trimmed by 6 bases and the J gene end by 3 bases; junction bases not matched to a gene: 7. The CDR3 protein is CASSPPGTSGYEQYF. In DNA form, the CDR3 reads TGTGCCAGCAGCCCCCCAGGGACTAGCGGCTACGAGCAGTACTTC.

This chain joins TRBV28 and TRBJ2-7; D is perhaps TRBD1 or TRBD2 (5 bases each). The CDR3 has 16 residues. The germline V and J ends were trimmed by 6 bases and 7 bases, with 25 bases remaining between them. Germline CDR1 is MDHEN and CDR2 is SYDVKM. Here the CDR3 DNA reads TGTGCCAGCAGCCCCCAGTTCCCGGTTGGTGGGGGAGAGCAGTACTTC. Translation: CASSPQFPVGGGEQYF.

V and J are TRBV18 and TRBJ2-7; D unclear. CDR3 size: 15 residues. Germline assignment: CDR1 KGHSH and CDR2 LQKENI. V was cut by 3 bases and J by 1 base, with 13 bases left in between. DNA of the CDR3: TGTGCCAGCTCACCGGGTCCTGTCGGTTCCTACGAGCAGTACTTC. This gives the protein CASSPGPVGSYEQYF.

This chain joins TRBV6-1 and TRBJ1-1; unclear D gene. The length of the CDR3 is 15 residues. V lost 5 bases, J lost 5 bases, and 18 bases lay in between. Per the germline V gene, CDR1 is MNHNS and CDR2 is SASEGT. DNA for the CDR3: TGTGCCAGCAGTCCCCTGCTAGTAAGTGGAACTGAAGCTTTCTTT. This gives the protein CASSPLLVSGTEAFF.

With respect to this clone: It differs at one base from a far larger clone, so likely a read error. This sample includes further DNA sequences coding for the same CDR3. V is TRBV7-9 and J is TRBJ1-1; 7 positions match TRBD1. CDR3 length: 18 amino acids. Germline V CDR1 and CDR2: SEHNR, FQNEAQ (reference sequence). J was trimmed by 0 bases and V by 5 bases; bases with no gene match: 15. The CDR3 nucleotides are TGTGCCAGCAGCCCACCGGTAGTCGGACAGGTGATGAACACTGAAGCTTTCTTT. Translating gives CASSPPVVGQVMNTEAFF.

The chain employs TRBV28 and TRBJ2-2; 10 bases are shared with TRBD1. The germline V gene encodes CDR1 MDHEN and CDR2 SYDVKM. V shed 2 bases and J 5 bases; nucleotides not matched to a gene: 2. The CDR3 has 15 residues. The CDR3 nucleotides are TGTGCCAGCAGTTTAGGGACAGGGGATACCGGGGAGCTGTTTTTT. Its translation: CASSLGTGDTGELFF.

This clone was observed many times. The V call is TRBV20-1, the J call TRBJ1-1; D unresolved. Germline V gives CDR1 DFQATT, CDR2 SNEGSKA (reference sequence). The CDR3 is 11 residues long. The ends were cut back, 5 bases at V and 7 bases at J, with 11 bases in the middle. CDR3 loop: CSAHPQVEAFF. The CDR3 DNA reads TGCAGTGCTCACCCCCAGGTTGAAGCTTTCTTT.

The J gene is TRBJ1-1, the V gene TRBV6-6; TRBD1 agrees at 8 bases. The V and J ends lost 6 bases and 5 bases, in that order; junction bases with no gene match: 8. CDR3 length: 14 amino acids. Germline-derived CDR1 and CDR2 are MNHNY and SVGAGI (reference sequence). CDR3 DNA: TGTGCCAGCAGAGCAGGACAGGGTGTAACTGAAGCTTTCTTT. It codes for CASRAGQGVTEAFF.

The chain recombines TRBV28 with TRBJ1-2, with D uncertain. The germline CDR1 and CDR2 sequences are MDHEN and SYDVKM. Trimming removed 6 bases at V and 7 bases at J, with 12 bases between. The CDR3 totals 12 residues. CDR3 sequence (DNA): TGTGCCAGCAGCTCCTACGAGGCTGGCTACACCTTC. Protein product: CASSSYEAGYTF.

This chain joins TRBV9 and TRBJ2-5; 9 bases are shared with TRBD1. The CDR3 has 17 residues. Per the germline V gene, CDR1 is SGDLS and CDR2 is YYNGEE. V lost 3 bases, J lost 0 bases, and 9 bases stayed unmatched. CDR3 nucleotides: TGTGCCAGCAGCGGCCGGGACAGGGACCAGTACCAAGAGACCCAGTACTTC. As protein: CASSGRDRDQYQETQYF.

The J gene is TRBJ2-5, the V gene TRBV10-3; D is perhaps TRBD2 (6 bases). V dropped 10 bases and J dropped 1 base, with 22 bases sitting between them. The germline V gene encodes CDR1 ENHRY and CDR2 SYGVKD. CDR3 length equals 16 residues. The CDR3 sequence is CATRRGWGLSQETQYF. The CDR3 bases are TGTGCCACCAGGCGGGGATGGGGACTCTCCCAAGAGACCCAGTACTTC.

A single count supports this clone. The rearrangement links TRBV2 to TRBJ2-1; D perhaps matches TRBD2 (6 bases). The CDR3 contains 14 residues. V dropped 5 bases and J dropped 6 bases, with 14 bases sitting between them. Germline loops: CDR1 SNHLY, CDR2 FYNNEI. The CDR3 reads CASSSQRVPNEQFF. CDR3 DNA: TGTGCCAGCAGTTCCCAGCGGGTCCCCAATGAGCAGTTCTTC.

The chain joins TRBV7-9 to TRBJ1-2; D call uncertain. The CDR3 spans 12 residues. Germline CDR1 is SEHNR and CDR2 is FQNEAQ (reference sequence). Trimming pared 5 bases from V and 5 bases from J, leaving 9 bases between. This CDR3 reads CASSPHPYGYTF. The CDR3 DNA reads TGTGCCAGCAGCCCCCATCCTTATGGCTACACCTTC.

The chain is built from TRBV11-2 and TRBJ2-3; 9 bases agree with TRBD2. Trimming cost V 6 bases and J 1 base; bases outside gene matches: 2. The CDR3 length is 14 residues. Germline CDR1 SGHAT, CDR2 FQNNGV. The DNA of the CDR3 is TGTGCCAGCAGGGTAGCGGGAGGCACAGATACGCAGTATTTT. Translating gives CASRVAGGTDTQYF.

This clone appeared a few times. This chain links TRBV10-1 with TRBJ2-4; possible D gene TRBD2, 6 bases. Germline-derived CDR1 and CDR2 are WNHNN and SYGVQD (reference sequence). The CDR3 spans 20 residues. Trimming took off 4 bases at V and 3 bases at J, with 28 bases between the two ends. The CDR3 region is CASSAPHWDSNAIYKNIQYF. The CDR3 region has the DNA TGCGCCAGCAGTGCCCCGCATTGGGACTCGAACGCTATCTACAAAAACATTCAGTACTTC.

This clone was picked up a small number of times. The genes are TRBV4-3 and TRBJ1-5; D ambiguous. This CDR3 is built from 15 residues. V lost 1 base to trimming and J lost 2 bases, with 9 bases between them. Germline assignment: CDR1 LGHNA and CDR2 YSLEER. CDR3 DNA sequence: TGCGCCAGCAGCCAAGTAGTGCAGGGCAATCAGCCCCAGCATTTT. Translation: CASSQVVQGNQPQHF.

This clone showed up just once. This could be a read error, since a much larger clone is one nucleotide away. This specimen includes other DNA sequences encoding the same CDR3. The V gene is TRBV27, the J gene TRBJ2-5, with 10 positions matching TRBD2. The CDR3 contains 16 residues. The V gene end was trimmed by 6 bases and the J gene end by 2 bases; junction bases not matched to a gene: 9. Germline values: CDR1 MNHEY, CDR2 SMNVEV (reference sequence). The DNA for the CDR3 is TGTGCCAGCAGGCGGGCCGGGACTAGCGCTCAAGAGACCCAGTACTTC. Residues: CASRRAGTSAQETQYF.

Worth noting for this clone: Other DNA sequences in the sample encode the same CDR3. This chain links TRBV29-1 with TRBJ2-5; D tentatively reads TRBD1 or TRBD2 (6 bases each). CDR3 size: 11 residues. Trimming took off 7 bases at V and 5 bases at J, with 11 bases between the two ends. CDR1 and CDR2 (germline): SQVTM, ANQGSEA. Here the CDR3 reads CSGGLAETQYF. The CDR3, as DNA: TGCAGCGGGGGGCTAGCGGAGACCCAGTACTTC.

This clone has just a few counts. The chain links TRBV28 to TRBJ1-2; no firm D call. The CDR3 sequence is 12 residues long. Per germline, CDR1 MDHEN and CDR2 SYDVKM. The CDR3 sequence is CASGYHDYGYTF. The CDR3 bases are TGTGCGTCGGGGTATCACGACTATGGCTACACCTTC.

This clone was seen only a few times. The chain employs TRBV28 and TRBJ1-3, with D unclear. This CDR3 is 14 amino acids long. Germline CDR1 reads MDHEN; CDR2 reads SYDVKM. V was shortened by 4 bases and J by 4 bases, with 11 bases between the two germline ends. Here the CDR3 DNA reads TGTGCCAGCAGTTCCCTTTTAACCGGAAACACCATATATTTT. Translating gives CASSSLLTGNTIYF.

J is TRBJ1-1 and V is TRBV30; D possibly corresponds to TRBD1 (6 bases). CDR1 and CDR2 from the germline V gene are GTSNPN and SVGIG (reference sequence). This CDR3 contains 12 residues. V lost 5 bases and J lost 0, with 7 bases in between. The CDR3 region is CAWDRLNTEAFF. The CDR3 DNA follows: TGTGCCTGGGACAGGTTGAACACTGAAGCTTTCTTT.

J is TRBJ1-4 and V is TRBV5-6, with TRBD1 identical over 8 bases. J was trimmed by 0 bases and V by 4 bases; bases with no gene match: 2. The CDR3 spans 15 residues. Germline V gene data show CDR1 as SGHDT and CDR2 as YYEEEE. CDR3: CASSPQGATNEKLFF. CDR3 bases: TGTGCCAGCAGCCCACAGGGGGCAACTAATGAAAAACTGTTTTTT.

The chain is built from TRBV12-1 and TRBJ2-7; TRBD2, as called in the table, went unchecked against the DNA. TRBV12-1 counts as a pseudogene. The CDR3 sequence is 20 residues long. CDR3 bases: TGTGCCAGCAGCTTCCGGGACAGGGAGGACAGCGGGAGGGCCCGGGGGGAGCAGTACTTC. It translates to CASSFRDREDSGRARGEQYF.